This TCR beta chain came from a study of blood T cell repertoires in COVID-19 (dated by TCRdb to 2018 to 2020). For context, the study as a whole: Samples from collaborators originated in the United States, Italy and Spain and spanned both the acute and convalescent phases of COVID-19. Subjects who had been exposed to COVID-19, were actively infected with it, or had recovered from it provided the deeply sampled blood TCRbeta repertoires that made up the dataset. Where available, HLA class I and class II types were obtained from metadata supplied by the sample provider rather than from assay-based typing. Nearly every sample came with metadata listing a de-identified subject ID, COVID-19 status, age in years and sex. Samples came from the ongoing ImmuneRACE study (first 160 participants) plus 1,254 subjects from 6 global collaborators. The material from the prospective study consisted of cDNA or gDNA derived from T cells, B-cell-depleted T cells, or PBMCs. A freely available public database, intended as a resource for researchers studying the immune response to SARS-CoV-2, is where the repertoires were released.

The immunoSEQ Assay, a bias-controlled multiplex PCR, was used to amplify TCRbeta CDR3 regions from genomic DNA. As for how the authors treated the data: Nucleated cell counts per sample were estimated from amplification of reference gene primers within the assay. To quantify the absolute abundance of each unique TCRbeta CDR3 rearrangement, sequence reads were collapsed and filtered. For each sample, productive Simpson clonality was calculated as the square root of Simpson's diversity index over productive rearrangements. The table comes from immuneACCESS by way of TCRdb, which keeps in-frame sequences with V and J called. Part of the clones is missing from these tables; in studies checked, under half for an unresolved V gene and the rest for unknown reasons. V and J calls and clone size are as listed in that table; D and trimming were resolved from the DNA. This sample has fewer than 450,000 clones in its table, and approximately 90% of those were observed once. The ten largest clones represent 1.2% of the sample.

CDR1 LGHNT and CDR2 FRNRAP are derived from the germline V gene. The CDR3 contains 17 residues, cysteine and phenylalanine counted. The entry retains the CDR3 DNA only, 51 bases that are in frame from base 1. Trimming leaves V shorter by 0 bases and J shorter by 4 bases, with the junction holding 7 bases beyond the gene matches. Notes on this clone: Its recognized antigen is unknown. No base quality values were provided; no much bigger clone lies one nucleotide off.

Enrolling through a virtual design, the prospective study's participants ranged in age from roughly 18 to 95 years and lived across roughly 24 United States geographic areas. Cohort assignment in the prospective study relied on participant-reported clinical history from a screening survey and a study questionnaire. Recovered participants in ImmuneRACE Cohort 3 were defined as having two consecutive negative NP/OP PCR tests, clearance from a healthcare professional, or resolution of symptoms. Mobile phlebotomists in the prospective study collected whole blood, serum and a nasopharyngeal or oropharyngeal swab from every participant. Participants in the prospective study had the option to provide additional blood draws and questionnaires over a roughly two-month period. Before DNA extraction, prospective study blood samples were shipped either frozen or at room temperature. The full study reports these points: The quantity of clinical and demographic metadata differed by source and by participant and was supplied without curation.

Source material: PBMCs or T cells enriched from blood (not recorded which). This clonotype originated in a woman under 30 who had recovered from COVID-19. The rearrangement joined TRBV12-5 to TRBJ2-3; 10 bases in the middle match TRBD1. Here the CDR3 is given as CASGLVRQGAPPDTQYF. The bases are TGTGCTAGTGGTTTGGTACGACAGGGGGCGCCCCCAGATACGCAGTATTTT.